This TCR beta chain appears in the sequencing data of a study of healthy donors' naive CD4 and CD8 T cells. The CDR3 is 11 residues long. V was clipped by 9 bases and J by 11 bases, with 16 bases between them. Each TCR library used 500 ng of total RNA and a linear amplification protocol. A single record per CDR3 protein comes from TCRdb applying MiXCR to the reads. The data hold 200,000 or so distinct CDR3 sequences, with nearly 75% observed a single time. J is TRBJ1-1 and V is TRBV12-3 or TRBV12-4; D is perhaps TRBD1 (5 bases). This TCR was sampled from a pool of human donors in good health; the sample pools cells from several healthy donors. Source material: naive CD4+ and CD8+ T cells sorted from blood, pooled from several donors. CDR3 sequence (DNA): TGTGCCAGTAGAACAGGCCTCTATGCTTTCTTT. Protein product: CASRTGLYAFF.